Listed here are 11 T cell receptor beta chains from one sample, sequenced in a study of blood T cell repertoires in COVID-19. The protocol was immunoSEQ multiplex PCR, while the TCRdb copy is restricted to in-frame clones and leaves out a portion. The profile shows around 290,000 clones, around 89% of them singletons. Sample: peripheral blood. These receptors all come from a man aged 35-49 years with acute or convalescent COVID-19.

The gene calls are TRBV7-9 and TRBJ2-3; the match to TRBD1 covers 9 bases. This CDR3 spans 16 amino acids. After removal of 5 bases from V and 0 bases from J, the junction contained 6 bases not matched to a gene. Germline V lookup: CDR1 SEHNR, CDR2 FQNEAQ (reference sequence). The CDR3 is CASSPGGTGSTDTQYF. CDR3 nucleotides: TGTGCCAGCAGCCCAGGCGGGACAGGGAGCACAGATACGCAGTATTTT.

As concerns this clone: Within the sample, other DNA sequences also encode this same CDR3. The CDR3 spells CASSQGGRGAFF. The CDR3 DNA sequence: TGTGCCAGCAGCCAAGGGGGGCGAGGAGCTTTCTTT. The chain carries TRBV3-1 (or the pseudogene TRBV3-2) and TRBJ1-1, with D possibly being TRBD1 (6 bases). Between the trimmed V and J ends, which lost 1 base and 10 bases, there was a span of 10 bases. Germline-derived CDR1 and CDR2 are LGHDT and YNNKEL (reference sequence). The CDR3 sequence is 12 residues long.

This chain joins TRBV24-1 and TRBJ2-2, with 8 nucleotides matching TRBD1. The germline gives CDR1 KGHDR, CDR2 SFDVKD. The CDR3 sequence is 14 residues long. Trimming took 9 bases from V and 0 from J; bases not matched to a gene: 2. The CDR3 region is CATGQGSNTGELFF. DNA of the CDR3: TGTGCCACCGGACAGGGCTCGAACACCGGGGAGCTGTTTTTT.

The gene calls are TRBV6-5 and TRBJ2-3; 7 bases align to TRBD1. This CDR3 has 15 amino acids. Germline CDR1 MNHEY, CDR2 SVGAGI. V was pared by 8 bases and J by 3 bases, with 11 bases of the junction left unmatched. CDR3: CASPRTGARTDTQYF. The DNA of the CDR3 is TGTGCCAGCCCCCGCACAGGGGCCAGGACAGATACGCAGTATTTT.

The chain employs TRBV15 and TRBJ2-6, with D possibly matching TRBD1 (5 bases). The V gene's germline CDR1 is LNHNV and CDR2 YYDKDF (reference sequence). V shed 5 bases and J shed 2 bases, with 13 bases lying between them. There are 16 residues in the CDR3. The chain's CDR3 is CATSDIGRAGANVLTF. CDR3 sequence (DNA): TGTGCCACCAGCGATATCGGCAGGGCTGGGGCCAACGTCCTGACTTTC.

The chain carries TRBV4-1 and TRBJ1-6; no clear D gene. The germline gives CDR1 MGHRA, CDR2 YSYEKL. This CDR3 has 17 amino acids. V was pared by 3 bases and J by 8 bases, with 20 bases between. CDR3 coding DNA: TGCGCCAGCAGCCAGTACTTGGGCTTAATTCTCGATTCACCCCTCCACTTT. This sequence encodes CASSQYLGLILDSPLHF.

This clone appeared a few times. The chain combines TRBV5-4 with TRBJ2-1; D is perhaps TRBD2 (6 bases). The V end was cut by 3 bases, the J end by 3 bases, with 16 bases between. Germline lookup yields CDR1 SGHNT and CDR2 YYREEE (reference sequence). The CDR3 is 16 residues long. The CDR3 is CASSSRRQGGYNEQFF. The CDR3 region has the DNA TGTGCCAGCAGCTCGAGACGGCAGGGAGGCTACAATGAGCAGTTCTTC.

The chain uses TRBV6-6 and TRBJ2-1; 14 nucleotides agree with TRBD2. Trimming at V came to 9 bases and at J to 3 bases, leaving 1 base not matched to a gene. Germline CDR1 reads MNHNY; CDR2 reads SVGAGI (reference sequence). This CDR3 region has 14 residues. CDR3 in DNA: TGTGCCAGTGGACTAGCGGGGGGCTACAATGAGCAGTTCTTC. This gives the protein CASGLAGGYNEQFF.

The chain combines TRBV15 with TRBJ2-1; 12 bases map to TRBD2. Looked up from germline, CDR1 is LNHNV and CDR2 is YYDKDF (reference sequence). The CDR3 runs 18 residues. J was trimmed by 1 base and V by 5 bases; bases with no gene match: 9. The CDR3 reads CATSRSSGGAISYNEQFF. The CDR3 DNA sequence: TGTGCCACCAGCCGATCTAGCGGGGGGGCCATTTCCTACAATGAGCAGTTCTTC. Full variable domain (remainder filled in from reference TRBV15 and TRBJ2-1): DAMVIQNPRYQVTQFGKPVTLSCSQTLNHNVMYWYQQKSSQAPKLLFHYYDKDFNNEADTPDNFQSRRPNTSFCFLDIRSPGLGDTAMYLCATSRSSGGAISYNEQFFGPGTRLTVL.

The chain employs TRBV9 and TRBJ2-5, with D uncertain. Germline assignment: CDR1 SGDLS and CDR2 YYNGEE. The CDR3 length is 13 residues. V was shortened by 4 bases and J by 0 bases, with 7 bases between the two germline ends. The CDR3 loop is CASSPQYQETQYF. CDR3 DNA sequence: TGTGCCAGCAGCCCTCAGTACCAAGAGACCCAGTACTTC.

The DNA of the CDR3 is TGTGCCAGCAGATCCGGACTAGCGGGGTGGGGGGAGCTGTTTTTT. Translation gives CASRSGLAGWGELFF. The chain employs TRBV7-2 and TRBJ2-2; 12 bases line up with TRBD2. Germline values: CDR1 SGHTA, CDR2 FQGNSA. Losses at the gene ends were 6 bases for V and 8 bases for J; bases not matched to a gene: 7. CDR3 size: 15 residues.